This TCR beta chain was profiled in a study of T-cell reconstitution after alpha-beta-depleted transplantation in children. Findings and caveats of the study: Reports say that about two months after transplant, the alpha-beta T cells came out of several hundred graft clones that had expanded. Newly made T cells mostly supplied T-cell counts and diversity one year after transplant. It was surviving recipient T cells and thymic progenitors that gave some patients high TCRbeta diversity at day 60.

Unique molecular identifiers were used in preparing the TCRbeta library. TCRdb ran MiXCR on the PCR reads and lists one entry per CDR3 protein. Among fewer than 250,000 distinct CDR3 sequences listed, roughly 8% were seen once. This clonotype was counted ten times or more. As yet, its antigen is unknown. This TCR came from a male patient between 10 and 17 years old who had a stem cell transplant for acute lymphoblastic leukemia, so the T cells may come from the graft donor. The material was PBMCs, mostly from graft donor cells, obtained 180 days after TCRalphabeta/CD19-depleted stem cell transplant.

CDR3 coding DNA: TGTGCCAGCAGCCAAGAACGACTCGAAACTAAAGAGACCCAGTACTTC. Translating gives CASSQERLETKETQYF. The rearrangement uses TRBV3-1 and TRBJ2-5; D gene ambiguous. Germline-derived CDR1 and CDR2 are LGHDT and YNNKEL (reference sequence). Trimming left V 0 bases short and J 3 bases short, with 14 bases between. This CDR3 has 16 amino acids.